This T cell receptor (beta chain) was sequenced during a study of identical twins. Overall study findings and caveats: Models underestimated how often monozygotic twins shared out-of-frame TCR alpha. One should note that invariant MAIT and iNKT cells could partly confound zero-insertion analyses.

The CDR3 is 16 residues long. CDR1 is MNHNS, CDR2 SASEGT, per germline. After removal of 7 bases from V and 1 base from J, the junction contained 11 bases not matched to a gene. To note about this clonotype: Its antigen is currently unknown.

TCRdb analysed the 5' RACE reads with MiXCR anew, one entry per CDR3 protein. The repertoire holds 600,000 to 850,000 distinct CDR3 sequences, with around a sixth as singletons. The data were also submitted as part of a second study, on T cells expressing NK-cell markers. That work adds: A range of about 1.0-8% of CD8+ T cells consisted of dominant NKG2C+ clonotypes in several donors.

The chain uses TRBV6-1 and TRBJ1-1; 8 bases align to TRBD1. This sequence was found in a woman in her late teens or twenties in good health. Sequenced material: PBMCs. CDR3 region: CASTRQGASENTEAFF. The CDR3 DNA is TGTGCCAGCACCCGTCAGGGGGCCTCCGAGAACACTGAAGCTTTCTTT.